Below, one T cell receptor beta chain is given with its context. The CDR3 contains 16 residues. The sample comes from a study of T cell changes during pregnancy in multiple sclerosis. The repertoire was sequenced with immunoSEQ multiplex PCR; TCRdb's copy has only in-frame clones and lacks some. Of 39,000 or so clones in the sample, nearly 95% were seen once. V gene TRBV12-2 combines with J gene TRBJ1-5; the table's D call, TRBD1, was not checked against the DNA. TRBV12-2 has pseudogene status. This receptor was identified in a female donor in good health, enrolled as a control in a pregnancy study. Sequenced material: CD4+ T cells from peripheral blood mononuclear cells, taken after pregnancy. CDR3: CASRLDRVEDNQPQHF. In DNA form, the CDR3 reads TGTGCAAGTCGCTTAGACAGGGTGGAAGACAATCAGCCCCAGCATTTT.